This T cell receptor (beta chain) came from a study of T cells in tumors after PD-1 blockade. Whole-study context: Either cemiplimab 350 mg every 2 weeks or pembrolizumab 200 mg every 3 weeks was given. Daily vismodegib 150 mg continued in a subset of anti-PD-1-treated patients.

Generated by immunoSEQ multiplex PCR, the TCRdb table keeps only in-frame clones and is missing some. The sample yields around 35,000 clones, approximately 70% seen once. Sequences were derived from PBMCs, sampled after anti-PD-1 treatment. The source is a human donor with basal cell carcinoma.

The DNA for the CDR3 is TGTGCCAGCAGTTTAGGGACCCGAAACACCATATATTTT. It yields the protein CASSLGTRNTIYF. The V and J genes are TRBV28 and TRBJ1-3, with a tentative D call TRBD1 (5 bases). Trimming cost V 2 bases and J 5 bases, with 7 bases left between them. Per germline, CDR1 MDHEN and CDR2 SYDVKM. CDR3 length equals 13 residues.